This T cell receptor (beta chain) was captured by sequencing in a study of identical twins (dated by TCRdb to the mid-2010s). In terms of the full investigation: TCR alpha and beta repertoires from monozygotic twins, unrelated adults of various ages and cord blood were deep-sequenced to test whether fetal clonotypes persist. To rule out contamination, the twin experiments were replicated at different times with different library preparation protocols.

The CDR3 spans 16 residues, from the cysteine through the phenylalanine. The kept DNA is CDR3 alone, 48 bases in frame from the first base. Only healthy Caucasian donors were included. The library was made by 5' RACE. For sequencing, an Illumina HiSeq 2000 was employed. Template switching added a universal primer binding site, and the final cDNA carried a unique molecular identifier that allowed TCR cDNA molecules to be counted accurately. Specific primers in the conserved constant-segment region were used to synthesize first-strand cDNA for the TCR alpha and beta chains. To control for contamination, every cDNA library was double barcoded, receiving both a SMART-Mk sample barcode and Illumina barcodes. Two successive PCR steps introduced TruSeq adapter sequences along with Illumina sample barcodes. Sequencing of the TCR alpha and beta cDNA libraries was done on the Illumina HiSeq platform using custom primers. The authors processed their data as follows. Raw reads were processed with MiGEC to extract unique molecular identifiers, and MiXCR was used to determine CDR3 positions. Recombination models were inferred per individual with the repgenHMM and IGoR tools using an EM algorithm. Shared clonotype analysis was performed with the tcR package in R, normalizing sharing by the product of cloneset sizes. Out-of-frame nonproductive sequences were analyzed to study raw recombination free of thymic and clonal selection effects. TCRdb itself trimmed the public reads at Q25 with fastp, ran MiXCR and retained productive beta chains. Duplicate CDR3 protein sequences are folded into a single record with the most common DNA and genes. TCRdb's processing, not the study's, gives the V and J calls here. In all, the sample holds around 1.7 million distinct CDR3 sequences, and more than 30% of those were seen once. The ten largest clones add up to 0.25% to 0.3% of the sample.

What the study reported, not specific to this receptor: Excess twin sharing in beta out-of-frame sequences was weaker because fewer shared sequences lowered the signal-to-noise ratio. Abundant cord blood beta clonotypes carried fewer insertions; young adult naive repertoires showed a weaker similar trend, while memory repertoires showed none. Compared with coincidental sharing between unrelated individuals, out-of-frame TCR alpha sequences shared between twins showed an excess of sequences with low generation probability. Zero-insertion analyses could be partly confounded by invariant T cells such as MAIT and iNKT, although diverse VJ usage argued against such confounding for most clonotypes. Because the same donors could not be followed over many years, the conclusions relied on cross-sectional statistical analysis. In monozygotic twins, out-of-frame TCR alpha sharing was systematically underestimated by recombination models, although the models agreed with sharing between unrelated individuals.

Only a few counts were recorded for this clonotype. Its cognate antigen has yet to be identified. The sample holds no much larger clone one base away, and base qualities are not on file. Sequencing was done on a sample of cord blood. Rearrangement joined TRBV21-1 to TRBJ1-1; the table's D call, TRBD1, was not checked against the DNA. TRBV21-1 is a known pseudogene. This sequence originates from a newborn girl in good health. CDR3 protein: CASSKEGTGWNTEAFF. The sequenced DNA is TGTGCCAGCAGCAAGGAGGGGACAGGGTGGAACACTGAAGCTTTCTTT.